This TCR beta chain was sequenced in a study of early T cells in non-severe SARS-CoV-2 infection. Attached unique molecular identifiers marked individual cDNA molecules. One entry per CDR3 protein results from TCRdb running MiXCR on the 5' RACE reads. The profile shows some 98,000 distinct CDR3 sequences, 11% of them singletons. Details on this clonotype: No antigen is known for it.

The germline V and J ends were trimmed by 6 bases and 5 bases, with 11 bases remaining between them. The CDR3 totals 14 residues. Study-wide points: VDJdb-based annotation leaned toward anti-spike CD8 responses and missed private and CD4 specificities.

The sequenced material came from whole blood. The TCR comes from an adult who was a healthcare worker with PCR-confirmed SARS-CoV-2 infection or an uninfected control (not recorded which). V usage is TRBV12-3 or TRBV12-4 and J usage is TRBJ1-6, with unresolved D. This CDR3 reads CASRRESHNSPLHF. The DNA of the CDR3 is TGTGCCAGCAGGAGGGAAAGCCATAATTCACCCCTCCACTTT.